This T cell receptor beta chain was recorded in a study of blood T cell repertoires in COVID-19. Under the authors' procedure: How many nucleated cells were present was estimated from reference gene primer amplification. The repertoire was sequenced with immunoSEQ multiplex PCR; TCRdb's copy has only in-frame clones and lacks some. That table gives V, J and clone size, and the DNA gave D and trimming. This sample has some 230,000 clones, with 70% to 85% found just once. The CDR3 has 14 residues. The ends lost 2 bases at V and 10 bases at J; junction bases unmatched: 5. CDR1 and CDR2 (germline): MNHEY, SVGAGI.

The chain employs TRBV6-5 and TRBJ1-6; 7 bases agree with TRBD1. This receptor was taken from a woman in her thirties or forties with acute COVID-19. Sequencing was carried out using PBMCs or T cells enriched from blood (not recorded which). This CDR3 reads CASSYRTGESPLHF. The CDR3, as DNA: TGTGCCAGCAGTTACCGAACAGGGGAATCACCCCTCCACTTT.